This T cell receptor (beta chain) is drawn from a study of T cells in Graves' hyperthyroidism and ophthalmopathy. About the study: Peripheral blood samples were taken at initial diagnosis, prior to any treatment.

It was 8.5 to 10 ml of fresh peripheral blood that supplied the PBMCs. TCR beta CDR3 sequences were amplified from RNA transcripts. The primer set for the first-round RT-PCR of the TCR CDR3 was HTBI. TCRdb re-derived calls from the multiplex PCR reads in MiXCR, one entry per CDR3 protein. The repertoire has over 300,000 distinct CDR3 sequences, about 14% of them found once; the top ten carry 11%. This clonotype was picked up a small number of times. It may be a read error: a sequence one base away is much more abundant. In germline, CDR1 is MGHRA, CDR2 YSYEKL. CDR3 length: 14 residues. Sequences were obtained from blood. This sequence was found in a woman aged 60-75 years with Graves' hyperthyroidism. The rearrangement links TRBV4-1 to TRBJ2-3, with D uncertain. CDR3 amino acids: CASTQVTHTDTQYF. As DNA, the CDR3 is TGCGCCAGCACCCAAGTCACGCACACAGATACGCAGTATTTT.